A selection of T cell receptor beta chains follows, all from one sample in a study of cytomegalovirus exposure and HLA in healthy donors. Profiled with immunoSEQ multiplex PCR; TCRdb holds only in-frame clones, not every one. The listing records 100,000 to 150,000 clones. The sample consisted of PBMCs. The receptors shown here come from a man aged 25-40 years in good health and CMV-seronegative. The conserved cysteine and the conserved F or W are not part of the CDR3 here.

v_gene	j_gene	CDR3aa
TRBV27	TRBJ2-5	ASSLAGGRETQY
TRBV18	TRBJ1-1	ASSPQGGITEAF
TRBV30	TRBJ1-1	AWTEGIAGTEAF
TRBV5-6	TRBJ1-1	ASSLRGSEAF
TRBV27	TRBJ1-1	ASQGAYTEAF
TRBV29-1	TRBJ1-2	SVGNPTVANYGYT
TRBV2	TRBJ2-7	ASSSPGTGNDEQY
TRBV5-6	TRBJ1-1	ASSLVGSRWDTEAF
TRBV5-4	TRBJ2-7	ASSQGLAGSYEQY
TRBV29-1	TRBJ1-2	SDLKVSSYGYT
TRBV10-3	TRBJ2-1	AISEGGTSGSNNEQF
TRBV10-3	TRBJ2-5	AIRAGLDQETQY
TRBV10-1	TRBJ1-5	ASSDSRLH
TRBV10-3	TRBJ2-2	ATQGAGELF
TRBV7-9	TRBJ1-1	ASSLEQTSFTEAF
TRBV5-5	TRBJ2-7	ASSQIQGAYEQY
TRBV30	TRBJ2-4	AWSVAPNRNLAKNIQY
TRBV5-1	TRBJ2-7	ASSWKTGTGDYEQY
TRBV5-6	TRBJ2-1	ASSFAGAPDEQF
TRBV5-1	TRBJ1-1	ARTASDRANMNTEAF
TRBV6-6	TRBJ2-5	ASRRETQY
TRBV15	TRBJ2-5	ATSTTDYQETQY
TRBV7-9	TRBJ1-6	ASSLGYTQGDSPLH
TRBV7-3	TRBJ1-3	ASSLTRRGGPGNTIY
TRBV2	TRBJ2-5	ASSGLAGALDETQY
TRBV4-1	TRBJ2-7	ASSQAAGDDEQY
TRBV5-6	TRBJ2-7	ASSTSGTYEQY
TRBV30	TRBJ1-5	AWSRGGRGEGNQPQH
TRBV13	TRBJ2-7	ASGSLAGTGEHEQY
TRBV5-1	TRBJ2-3	ASSNGQGSTDTQY
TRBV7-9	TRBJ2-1	ASSSATSGSSFEQF
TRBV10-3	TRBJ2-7	AISEVDTSYEQY
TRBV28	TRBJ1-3	ASSIDSYSGNTIY
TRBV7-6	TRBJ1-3	ASSLGGTVARNTIY
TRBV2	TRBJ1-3	ASSELRGPGNTIY
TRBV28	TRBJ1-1	ASSLMGEDTEAF
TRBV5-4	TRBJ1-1	ASSLFQVPAQAF
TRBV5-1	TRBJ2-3	ASSLAGEPGDTQY
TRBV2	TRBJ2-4	ASSERGSGRPAKNIQY
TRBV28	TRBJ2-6	ASSPRTGKSSGANVLT
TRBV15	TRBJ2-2	ATSEGKGVSGELF
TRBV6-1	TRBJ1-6	ASSLRSIGNSPLH
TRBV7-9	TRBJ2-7	ASSQGDGNKQY
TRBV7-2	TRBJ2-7	ASSRLAGGYEQY
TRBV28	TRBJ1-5	ASSAGQGNQPQH